Reported below is one T cell receptor (beta chain). Its antigen is not identified. The data belong to a study of cytomegalovirus exposure and HLA in healthy donors. PCR was performed using 60 Vbeta and 13 Jbeta primers. TCRdb's table, derived via immunoSEQ multiplex PCR, lists solely in-frame clones and lacks some. The data contain roughly 150,000 clones, 82% of them singletons. Study-wide results and limits: As was reported, the classifier diagnosed cytomegalovirus status with high specificity and sensitivity. Because they were indistinguishable, some V segments, including TRBV6-2 and TRBV6-3, were excluded.

Germline loops: CDR1 SGHVS, CDR2 FQNEAQ. Trimming removed 0 bases at V and 3 bases at J, with 3 bases between. This CDR3 spans 13 amino acids. The sequenced sample was PBMCs. The sequence was obtained from a girl aged 5 to 17 in good health and CMV-seropositive. The chain recombines TRBV7-8 with TRBJ2-1; D unresolved. CDR3 protein: CASSLASYNEQFF. CDR3 nucleotide sequence: TGTGCCAGCAGCTTAGCCAGCTACAATGAGCAGTTCTTC.